These T cell receptor beta chains were read from a single sample in a study of T cells in Graves' hyperthyroidism and ophthalmopathy. Each CDR3 protein gets one entry after TCRdb re-called the multiplex PCR reads with MiXCR. The table has around 270,000 distinct CDR3 sequences, 15% to 20% seen once. The specimen was blood. These receptors were obtained from a middle-aged man with Graves' ophthalmopathy. Each CDR3 is given with its conserved first and last residue. The order of the fields is J gene, CDR3 length, D gene, V gene, clone size, CDR3 DNA, CDR3 protein. D genes are given only for firm matches. A clone size is listed for some rows: how often the clone was seen (once, few, many), or a class if it is expanded.

TRBJ1-1 | 16 | TRBD1 | TRBV4-1 | many | TGCGCCAGCAGCCAACGAGACAGGGGCATGAACACTGAAGCTTTCTTT | CASSQRDRGMNTEAFF
TRBJ2-7 | 15 | NA | TRBV4-1 | NA | TGCGCCAGCAGCCACTCTAGGGCAGGCCTGAGCGAGCAGTACTTC | CASSHSRAGLSEQYF
TRBJ1-5 | 14 | NA | TRBV9 | few | TGTGCCAGCAGCGTAGGGCAGGCCAATCAGCCCCAGCATTTT | CASSVGQANQPQHF
TRBJ2-3 | 16 | NA | TRBV6-5 | NA | TGTGCCAGCAGTTACTCGGCAGGGCCTAGCACAGATACGCAGTATTTT | CASSYSAGPSTDTQYF
TRBJ1-2 | 15 | TRBD1 | TRBV27 | few | TGTGCCAGCAGGCCGGGACAGGGGCTTAACTATGGCTACACCTTC | CASRPGQGLNYGYTF
TRBJ2-2 | 17 | NA | TRBV30 | few | TGTGCCTGGAGTGTCCGATCCCACTCGCGGTCCACCGGGGAGCTGTTTTTT | CAWSVRSHSRSTGELFF
TRBJ1-6 | 16 | NA | TRBV5-6 | NA | TGTGCCAGCAGCTTGGGCAGGGAGGAGTACTATTCACCCCTCCACTTT | CASSLGREEYYSPLHF
TRBJ1-5 | 13 | NA | TRBV2 | few | TGTGCCAGCATGTTGGACGGCAATCAGCCCCAGCATTTT | CASMLDGNQPQHF
TRBJ1-1 | 11 | NA | TRBV2 | many | TGTGCCAGCAGCGGGAGCACTGAAGCTTTCTTT | CASSGSTEAFF
TRBJ2-3 | 15 | TRBD2 | TRBV6-1 | few | TGTGCCAGCAGGTCTGGCGGGAGTGGCACAGATACGCAGTATTTT | CASRSGGSGTDTQYF
TRBJ2-6 | 15 | NA | TRBV11-2 | few | TGTGCCAGCAGCTTATATAAGTCCGGGGCCAACGTCCTGACTTTC | CASSLYKSGANVLTF
TRBJ2-2 | 16 | NA | TRBV6-1 | few | TGTGCCAGCAGTGAATTCGGCAGGGAGAACACCGGGGAGCTGTTTTTT | CASSEFGRENTGELFF
TRBJ2-1 | 15 | TRBD2 | TRBV7-3 | many | TGTGCCAGCAGCTCGTTAGCGGGCTCCTACAATGAGCAGTTCTTC | CASSSLAGSYNEQFF
TRBJ2-1 | 17 | TRBD2 | TRBV7-7 | few | TGTGCTAGCAGCCGATGGACTAGCGGGAACTCCTACAATGAGCAGTTCTTC | CASSRWTSGNSYNEQFF
TRBJ2-6 | 16 | NA | TRBV19 | few | TGTGCCAGTAGTAGAACCGACCTGGCAGGGGCCAACGTCCTGACTTTC | CASSRTDLAGANVLTF
TRBJ1-2 | 15 | TRBD1 | TRBV28 | few | TGTGCCAGCAGCCGAAGGGACAGGGGTCTCGGTGGCTACACCTTC | CASSRRDRGLGGYTF
TRBJ2-2 | 17 | TRBD1 | TRBV24-1 | NA | TGTGCCACCAGTGATGTTACGGGACAGGGCAACACCGGGGAGCTGTTTTTT | CATSDVTGQGNTGELFF
TRBJ2-4 | 14 | TRBD2 | TRBV6-1 | NA | TGTGCCAGCGCGCGGGAGGGAGCCAAAAACATTCAGTACTTC | CASAREGAKNIQYF
TRBJ2-7 | 16 | TRBD2 | TRBV2 | many | TGTGCCAGCAGACGGCTAGCGGGAGGCGGCGCCTACGAGCAGTACTTC | CASRRLAGGGAYEQYF
TRBJ2-1 | 16 | NA | TRBV7-3 | many | TGTGCCAGCAGCTCGTCAGACAGGAACCCCTACAATGAGCAGTTCTTC | CASSSSDRNPYNEQFF
TRBJ2-1 | 14 | NA | TRBV7-8 | many | TGTGCCAGCAGCCCCGCCGGGAGCAACAATGAGCAGTTCTTC | CASSPAGSNNEQFF
TRBJ2-5 | 14 | TRBD1 | TRBV12-3/TRBV12-4 | many | TGTGCCAGCGACTCCGGGACAGGGCCAGAGACCCAGTACTTC | CASDSGTGPETQYF
TRBJ2-2 | 15 | TRBD2 | TRBV10-3 | few | TGTGCCATTTCACTAGCGGGAACGGACACCGGGGAGCTGTTTTTT | CAISLAGTDTGELFF
TRBJ2-1 | 16 | TRBD2 | TRBV5-6 | NA | TGTGCCAGCAGCCGGAGGGCTAGCGGGAGAAGCAATGAGCAGTTCTTC | CASSRRASGRSNEQFF